These 16 T cell receptor beta chains originate from one sample sequenced in a study of shared clonotypes between healthy human individuals (dated by TCRdb to the early 2020s). The library was generated by the immunoSEQ multiplex PCR assay. TCRdb holds this immuneACCESS table with in-frame rearrangements only. Some clones are missing; in checked studies, unresolved V genes explain under half, and the rest has no known cause. Within this sample are about 1 million clones, with around 76% of them counted one time only. The ten largest clones add up to approximately 1.5% of the sample. Sequencing was carried out using memory CD4+ T cells sorted from blood. The sample's cell subset or site label is to be understood as: CD45RA-negative fraction. These TCRs come from a man between 18 and 35 years old in good health.

A word on this clone: A much larger clone differs from this one at a single base, so this may be a read error. V is TRBV27 and J is TRBJ1-4; a possible D gene is TRBD1 (6 bases). The V end lost 3 bases, the J end lost 3 bases, and 8 bases lay between the germline ends. The length of the CDR3 is 14 residues. Germline values: CDR1 MNHEY, CDR2 SMNVEV (reference sequence). The CDR3 DNA reads TGTGCCAGCAGTTTCGGACAGCCTAATGAAAAACTGTTTTTT. Translation gives CASSFGQPNEKLFF.

CDR3 sequence reads: CASSQDLLIGSSGANVLTF. In DNA, the CDR3 is TGCGCCAGCAGCCAAGACCTGTTGATAGGGAGCTCTGGGGCCAACGTCCTGACTTTC. The gene calls are TRBV4-3 and TRBJ2-6; maybe TRBD2 (5 bases). V was cut by 0 bases and J by 0 bases, with 15 bases left in between. The CDR3 extends over 19 amino acids. Germline CDR1 LGHNA, CDR2 YSLEER.

This clone was observed a handful of times. A much bigger clone sits one base away, suggesting this may be a read error. The chain uses TRBV10-3 and TRBJ1-1, with TRBD1 matching over 8 bases. Germline V lookup: CDR1 ENHRY, CDR2 SYGVKD. V dropped 7 bases and J dropped 1; count of bases not matched to a gene: 2. The CDR3 spans 13 residues. CDR3 region: CAINDRGNTEAFF. Written as DNA, the CDR3 is TGTGCCATCAATGACAGGGGGAACACTGAAGCTTTCTTT.

This rearrangement joins TRBV7-3 to TRBJ2-2, with unresolved D. Trimming shortened V by 4 bases and J by 5 bases, and 8 bases separated the two germline ends. This CDR3 region has 13 residues. Germline V CDR1 and CDR2: SGHTA, FQGTGA. The CDR3 loop is CASSSQKTGELFF. CDR3 coding DNA: TGTGCCAGCAGCTCGCAGAAAACCGGGGAGCTGTTTTTT.

V usage is TRBV6-5 and J usage is TRBJ2-4; maybe TRBD1 (6 bases). CDR1 and CDR2 (germline): MNHEY, SVGAGI. This CDR3 has 12 residues. V was clipped by 4 bases and J by 9 bases, with 10 bases between them. The CDR3 here is CASSSPQGIQYF. CDR3 coding DNA: TGTGCCAGCAGTTCGCCACAGGGCATTCAGTACTTC.

This clone came up a few times. V usage is TRBV13 and J usage is TRBJ1-1, with D maybe TRBD1 (6 bases). The CDR3 length is 15 residues. V lost 5 bases and J lost 4, with 17 bases in between. The germline V gene encodes CDR1 PRHDT and CDR2 FYEKMQ (reference sequence). The CDR3 DNA reads TGTGCCAGCAGCACAAACAGGGAGAGGAGCACTGAAGCTTTCTTT. Amino acids: CASSTNRERSTEAFF.

The chain combines TRBV9 with TRBJ2-2, with TRBD1 matching over 9 bases. The CDR3 is 16 amino acids. The V gene end was trimmed by 4 bases and the J gene end by 5 bases; junction bases not matched to a gene: 9. Germline V lookup: CDR1 SGDLS, CDR2 YYNGEE. CDR3 nucleotides: TGTGCCAGCAGCACCACCGGGACAGGGTTGACCGGGGAGCTGTTTTTT. Translation gives CASSTTGTGLTGELFF.

The genes are TRBV7-9 and TRBJ2-6; D uncertain. From germline, CDR1 is SEHNR and CDR2 FQNEAQ (reference sequence). Trimming left V 3 bases short and J 0 bases short, with 9 bases between. This CDR3 is 16 amino acids long. This CDR3 reads CASSFYSYSGANVLTF. CDR3 nucleotide sequence: TGTGCCAGCAGCTTCTACAGCTACTCTGGGGCCAACGTCCTGACTTTC.

Details on this clone: Different DNA sequences within this sample yield the same CDR3. The CDR3 region is CASSPTDRSNSPLHF. Written as DNA, the CDR3 is TGTGCCAGCAGTCCAACGGACAGGTCTAACTCACCCCTCCACTTT. The chain employs TRBV28 and TRBJ1-6; 7 bases match TRBD1. The V gene end was trimmed by 5 bases and the J gene end by 10 bases; junction bases not matched to a gene: 11. The germline CDR1 and CDR2 sequences are MDHEN and SYDVKM. There are 15 residues in the CDR3.

This clone was recorded a few times. The chain couples TRBV30 to TRBJ1-1, with 7 bases that match TRBD1. Germline V CDR1 and CDR2: GTSNPN, SVGIG (reference sequence). The CDR3 has 13 amino acids. The ends lost 4 bases at V and 5 bases at J; junction bases unmatched: 7. The CDR3 spells CAWNEGAGTEAFF. The CDR3, as DNA: TGTGCCTGGAACGAGGGGGCGGGAACTGAAGCTTTCTTT. The variable domain in full, with the rest retrieved from reference TRBV30 and TRBJ1-1, is SQTIHQWPATLVQPVGSPLSLECTVEGTSNPNLYWYRQAAGRGLQLLFYSVGIGQISSEVPQNLSASRPQDRQFILSSKKLLLSDSGFYLCAWNEGAGTEAFFGQGTRLTVV.

V is TRBV7-8 and J is TRBJ2-2, with 11 bases that match TRBD2. Germline-derived CDR1 and CDR2 are SGHVS and FQNEAQ. The V and J ends lost 6 bases and 7 bases, in that order; junction bases with no gene match: 10. The CDR3 sequence is 16 residues long. The CDR3 region is CASRAGTSGTGGELFF. The DNA for the CDR3 is TGTGCCAGCAGAGCCGGGACTAGCGGTACGGGCGGGGAGCTGTTTTTT.

This chain links TRBV30 with TRBJ2-5; unclear D gene. Trimming took 2 bases from V and 5 from J, leaving 15 bases between them. This CDR3 is 14 amino acids long. Germline V gives CDR1 GTSNPN, CDR2 SVGIG (reference sequence). CDR3 protein: CAWSTGSRKETQYF. For the CDR3, the DNA is TGTGCCTGGAGTACTGGCTCTAGAAAGGAGACCCAGTACTTC.

The V call is TRBV19, the J call TRBJ2-7; 7 nucleotides align to TRBD1. Germline CDR1 is LNHDA and CDR2 is SQIVND (reference sequence). The V and J ends lost 6 bases and 0 bases, in that order; junction bases with no gene match: 8. This CDR3 comprises 15 residues. The DNA for the CDR3 is TGTGCCAGTAGGTTACAGGGGCGGAACTCCTACGAGCAGTACTTC. Amino acids: CASRLQGRNSYEQYF. Full variable domain (outside the CDR3, taken from reference TRBV19 and TRBJ2-7): DGGITQSPKYLFRKEGQNVTLSCEQNLNHDAMYWYRQDPGQGLRLIYYSQIVNDFQKGDIAEGYSVSREKKESFPLTVTSAQKNPTAFYLCASRLQGRNSYEQYFGPGTRLTVT.

CDR3 region: CAISEKAYGYTF. For the CDR3, the DNA is TGTGCCATCAGTGAAAAGGCCTATGGCTACACCTTC. The V gene is TRBV10-3, the J gene TRBJ1-2, with unresolved D. Germline loops: CDR1 ENHRY, CDR2 SYGVKD. Trimming stripped 3 bases from V and 4 bases from J, with 6 bases between. The CDR3 runs 12 residues.

Points on this clone: Sequence at one end of the junction differs from germline and may be a read error. The rearrangement links TRBV5-6 to TRBJ2-7; 8 nucleotides match TRBD2. Germline loops: CDR1 SGHDT, CDR2 YYEEEE. This CDR3 is 13 amino acids long. The CDR3 sequence: CASSPAWSREGDF. CDR3 DNA sequence: TGTGCCAGCAGCCCGGCGTGGTCCCGGGAGGGGGACTTC.

The chain recombines TRBV27 with TRBJ2-3, with TRBD2 matching 10 bases. This CDR3 contains 16 residues. Trimming removed 5 bases from V and 4 bases from J; junction bases left unmatched: 9. Germline-derived CDR1 and CDR2 are MNHEY and SMNVEV (reference sequence). The CDR3 DNA is TGTGCCAGCAGTCCACGAAGAGCGGGAGGGCCAGATACGCAGTATTTT. Encoded protein: CASSPRRAGGPDTQYF.